This T cell receptor (beta chain) was identified in a study of blood T cell repertoires in COVID-19. Study at large: Acute and convalescent COVID-19 samples came from the United States, Italy and Spain. From T cells, B-cell-depleted T cells, or PBMCs came the material, which was cDNA or gDNA.

Trimming removed 3 bases at V and 0 bases at J, with 8 bases between. Germline V gene sequence: CDR1 KGHSH, CDR2 LQKENI. The CDR3 has 15 amino acids. Under the authors' procedure: Scientists estimated how many nucleated cells there were by amplifying reference gene primers. Assay: immunoSEQ multiplex PCR; the TCRdb copy retains only in-frame clones and omits some. That table furnishes V, J and clone size, whereas the DNA furnished D and trimming. This sample has approximately 100,000 clones, with around 85% found just once. This clone was observed a few times. This TCR was recovered from a woman in her seventies with active or convalescent COVID-19. The genes are TRBV18 and TRBJ1-4; D possibly corresponds to TRBD1 (5 bases). Sequencing was performed on peripheral blood. Written as DNA, the CDR3 is TGTGCCAGCTCACCCCAGGGTTCAACTAATGAAAAACTGTTTTTT. Translating it yields CASSPQGSTNEKLFF.